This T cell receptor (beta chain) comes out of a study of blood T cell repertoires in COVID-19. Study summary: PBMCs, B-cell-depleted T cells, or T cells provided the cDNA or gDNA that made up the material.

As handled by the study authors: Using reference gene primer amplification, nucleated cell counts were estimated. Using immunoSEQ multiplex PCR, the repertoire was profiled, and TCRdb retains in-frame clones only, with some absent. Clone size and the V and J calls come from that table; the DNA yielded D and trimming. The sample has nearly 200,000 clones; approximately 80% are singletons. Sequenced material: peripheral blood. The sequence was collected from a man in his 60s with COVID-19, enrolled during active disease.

CDR3 sequence (DNA): TGTGCCAGCAGATCCGGGACTGTCGGCAATCAGCCCCAGCATTTT. This sequence encodes CASRSGTVGNQPQHF. The V gene is TRBV6-5, the J gene TRBJ1-5; a weak D match, TRBD1 (5 bases). V shed 6 bases and J shed 2 bases, with 14 bases lying between them. The germline gives CDR1 MNHEY, CDR2 SVGAGI. The CDR3 extends over 15 amino acids.